This T cell receptor (beta chain) was identified during a study of naive and memory T cell subsets (dated 2017 in TCRdb). Regarding the research as a whole: An open-source, UMI-based TCR alpha and beta sequencing pipeline was applied to sorted naive and memory peripheral blood T cell subsets. RNA was DNase-treated and reverse transcribed with TCR constant-region primers, mostly using SuperScript III. The results of the functional CMV T cell responses matched the IgG serology results in every case.

The germline V gene (reference sequence) gives CDR1 as WNHNN and CDR2 as SYGVQD. The CDR3 spans 10 residues, from the cysteine through the phenylalanine. The only DNA kept is the CDR3, 30 bases in frame from the first base. V loses 4 bases of germline sequence and J loses 7 bases, and the interval between the two ends is 2 bases. This clonotype was seen ten or more times. The clone's antigen remains unknown. One base away there is no much larger clone; base qualities are not given. The library was prepared using UMI-ligation and nested PCR. The beta constant-region primer was an equimolar mix of two oligonucleotides covering both TRBC1 and TRBC2. The ligated cDNA went through four rounds of PCR with nested alpha and beta constant-region primers together with the SP2 primer. T4 RNA ligase 1 ligated a single-stranded oligonucleotide carrying the SP2 primer and a 12-nucleotide UMI to the cDNA 3' end. The ligation reaction was incubated at 16°C for 20-24 hours. To avoid over-amplification, PCR2 was usually performed as a SYBR Green qPCR and halted once a predetermined threshold was reached. Apart from the first purification, every purification step used Agencourt AMPure XP magnetic beads. Libraries were quantified by Qubit and checked on a TapeStation, where a main peak was expected near 650 bp. Sequencing of the pooled libraries was done on an Illumina MiSeq using v2 2x251 paired-end kits, which typically yielded about 1-2.3 million reads per sample. Each sample library was pooled at around 4.1 nM, and roughly 4.5-7% PhiX was included to improve cluster recognition. The authors processed their data as follows. V and J genes were assigned to Demultiplexor-processed FASTQ reads by Decombinator through tag matching, with a single base-pair mismatch being allowed. Collapsinator used UMIs to correct both sequencing errors and frequency errors arising from PCR heterogeneity. CDR3Translator translated TCRs and extracted CDR3s from the conserved cysteine to the FGXG phenylalanine, flagging non-productive sequences. Gini, Shannon entropy and inverse Simpson indices were computed after subsampling the repertoires to the same number of UMI-defined TCRs. Power-law fits to clonotype abundance distributions were performed by maximum likelihood within the linear range. When run on a single naive CD8 sample, MIGEC and the pipeline yielded similar UMI counts, similar unique TCR numbers and similar clonal distributions. In one analysis, naive TCRs that were also found in any memory subset of the same donor were excluded from the naive repertoire. The repertoires were searched for 6,000 to 9,500 CMV-associated CDR3 sequences that had been compiled from VDJdb and a published dataset. TCRdb reprocessing: public reads trimmed at Q25 with fastp, clones called with MiXCR, in-frame beta chains kept. Each entry merges the rows of one CDR3 protein and shows their most common DNA and genes. TCRdb assigned the V and J calls; the authors' analysis was not used. Present in this sample are roughly 97,000 distinct CDR3 sequences, roughly 15% of which were seen just once. The top ten constitute 2.8% of the sample.

General study outcomes and caveats: Each clonotype was defined as a single alpha or beta chain sequence rather than as a paired alpha/beta receptor. Once error correction was done, more than 85% of naive TCR sequences showed up just once, which made the naive abundance distributions much steeper than those of the memory subsets. A few larger clonotypes were found in naive repertoires, especially CD8, and these larger clonotypes were possibly memory cells re-expressing CD45RA. TCR abundance followed a power law with an exponent that was different for naive and memory subsets but consistent across the three individuals. RNA-based TCR counts may be influenced by expression changes linked to T cell activation and differentiation. The repertoire findings for the naive and memory subsets could not be validated against a ground truth because none was available. In both CD4 and CD8 cells, a rise in Gini index and a fall in Shannon and inverse Simpson diversity were observed from naive through CM, EM and EMRA.

Separate amplification of TCR alpha and beta chain libraries was performed from the second PCR step onward. The CMV status of each donor was determined by measuring IFNgamma production from CD4+ T cells after fresh PBMCs had been stimulated overnight with CMV viral lysate. Miltenyi beads were used first to positively select CD4 T cells, and CD8 T cells were then positively selected from the CD4-negative fraction. Cells were stained for CD3, CD4, CD8, CD45RA, CD27 and a live/dead dye and were sorted on a BD Aria II into four subsets based on CD45RA and CD27. A few healthy volunteers provided blood, and the blood of each volunteer was split into CD4 and CD8 T cells and then into four differentiation subsets. Approximately 120 ml of peripheral blood was collected from each donor, and PBMC were isolated by Ficoll-Paque PLUS density-gradient centrifugation. Sorted cells were lysed in RLT buffer, after which RNA was extracted using a Qiagen RNeasy kit and stored at -80 degrees C.

Sequencing input: naive CD8+ T cells from blood. The cell subset or site label, read with the paper, signifies: naive T cells, CD45RA high CD27+. The chain couples TRBV10-1 to TRBJ1-5, with the identity of the D gene unclear. The receptor comes from a human donor in good health. DNA sequence: TGCGCCAGCAGTGGGCAGCCCCAGCATTTT. It encodes CASSGQPQHF.